This T cell receptor (beta chain) stems from a study of Tregs in tolerant kidney transplant recipients. Overall study context: Recipients received nonmyeloablative bone marrow transplants from related graft donors, with transient mixed chimerism.

Here immunoSEQ multiplex PCR was the method, and the copy in TCRdb shows in-frame clones only, minus some. Of about 94,000 clones in the sample, roughly 93% are singletons; the top ten hold 0.35% to 0.55%. Germline CDR1 and CDR2: SGHKS and YYEKEE (reference sequence). The CDR3 has 13 residues. The ends were cut back, 4 bases at V and 3 bases at J, with 11 bases in the middle. The genes are TRBV5-5 and TRBJ2-7; unclear D gene. The source is a human donor who received a combined kidney and bone marrow transplant. This specimen consisted of CD4+ T cells from blood, obtained before the transplant. The CDR3 reads CASSRSVIYEQYF. The DNA for the CDR3 is TGTGCCAGCAGCAGGAGCGTAATCTACGAGCAGTACTTC.